A single sample is the source of the 5 T cell receptor beta chains below, sequenced in a study of patients and donors after allogeneic stem cell transplantation. MiXCR was run by TCRdb on the RT-PCR reads, yielding one entry per CDR3 protein. The profile covers roughly 230,000 distinct CDR3 sequences, with about 14% appearing a single time and 11% taken by the ten largest. Sequencing was carried out using blood, either unsorted or a sorted T cell fraction (not recorded which). These receptors were taken from a human donor who was either an allogeneic HSCT recipient or a stem cell or donor lymphocyte infusion donor (not recorded which). It is not recorded whose cells these are; they may come from a transplant donor.

The chain links TRBV12-3 or TRBV12-4 to TRBJ2-3; D gene uncertain. CDR3 length: 12 residues. V lost 2 bases and J 8 bases, leaving 8 bases between the germline ends. The CDR3 loop is CASSLHSGTQYF. The CDR3 DNA is TGTGCCAGCAGTTTACACTCGGGTACGCAGTATTTT.

The chain combines TRBV6-1 with TRBJ2-1, with 7 nucleotides matching TRBD2. Germline V gene data show CDR1 as MNHNS and CDR2 as SASEGT. The CDR3 runs to 14 residues. The trim removed 11 bases at V and 3 bases at J, leaving 10 bases unmatched. The CDR3 sequence: CARQCRTSYNEQFF. The CDR3 coding sequence is TGTGCCCGACAATGTCGGACTAGCTACAATGAGCAGTTCTTC.

This clonotype has a handful of counts. The V call is TRBV20-1, the J call TRBJ1-5; no clear D gene. In germline, CDR1 is DFQATT, CDR2 SNEGSKA (reference sequence). The CDR3 covers 13 residues. V was shortened by 4 bases and J by 0 bases, with 7 bases between the two germline ends. The CDR3 region is CSAIFLSNQPQHF. The CDR3 DNA reads as TGCAGTGCTATCTTCCTTAGCAATCAGCCCCAGCATTTT.

V usage is TRBV6-4 and J usage is TRBJ2-1, with D hard to call. The CDR3 extends over 15 amino acids. Per germline, CDR1 MRHNA and CDR2 SNTAGT. Trimming took 0 bases from V and 7 from J, leaving 13 bases between them. CDR3 bases: TGTGCCAGCAGTGACTCGGTGCTACCCACTAATGAGCAGTTCTTC. It encodes CASSDSVLPTNEQFF.

In its sample, this clonotype was seen a few times. The chain recombines TRBV3-1 with TRBJ2-3; TRBD1 is a possible D gene (6 bases). The V gene lost 5 bases and the J gene lost 5 bases, with 23 bases spanning the gap. This CDR3 has 17 amino acids. Germline-derived CDR1 and CDR2 are LGHDT and YNNKEL (reference sequence). CDR3 region: CASSRGQPGPRGDTQYF. The CDR3, as DNA: TGTGCCAGCAGCAGGGGACAACCGGGACCCCGAGGAGATACGCAGTATTTT.